These 27 T cell receptor beta chains were sequenced from one sample in a study of shared clonotypes between healthy human individuals. Sequenced by immunoSEQ multiplex PCR; TCRdb stores in-frame clones only, minus some. The sample carries nearly 750,000 clones, 72% recorded once. Sample: memory CD4+ T cells sorted from blood. Documented subset: CD45RA-negative fraction. The receptors derive from a woman aged 25 to 39 in good health.

V and J are TRBV5-4 and TRBJ1-1; D may be TRBD1 (6 bases). Trimming stripped 4 bases from V and 6 bases from J, with 16 bases between. CDR3 length: 14 amino acids. Germline V gene sequence: CDR1 SGHNT, CDR2 YYREEE (reference sequence). DNA of the CDR3: TGTGCCAGCAGCGCAGGGGACACTTATGCTGAAGCTTTCTTT. Protein product: CASSAGDTYAEAFF.

The chain has TRBV5-4 and TRBJ1-3; D ambiguous. The ends were cut back, 0 bases at V and 1 base at J, with 5 bases in the middle. Germline lookup yields CDR1 SGHNT and CDR2 YYREEE (reference sequence). The CDR3 sequence is 14 residues long. The CDR3 loop is CASSLVGSGNTIYF. The CDR3 DNA reads TGTGCCAGCAGCTTGGTAGGATCTGGAAACACCATATATTTT.

The V and J genes are TRBV5-1 and TRBJ2-7; TRBD1 matches at 7 bases. Germline lookup yields CDR1 SGHRS and CDR2 YFSETQ. Trimming at V came to 1 base and at J to 6 bases, leaving 7 bases not matched to a gene. There are 14 residues in the CDR3. CDR3 region: CASSLTGESVEQYF. The CDR3 region has the DNA TGCGCCAGCAGCTTGACAGGGGAATCTGTCGAGCAGTACTTC.

The chain combines TRBV28 with TRBJ1-5; TRBD1 agrees at 7 bases. The length of the CDR3 is 15 residues. The junction had 9 bases not matched to a gene; V was cut back by 3 bases and J by 7 bases. Per germline, CDR1 MDHEN and CDR2 SYDVKM. The CDR3: CASSFHQGGRQPQHF. In DNA, the CDR3 is TGTGCCAGCAGTTTCCACCAGGGGGGTCGGCAGCCCCAGCATTTT.

This CDR3 is CASSKVVDREGEETQYF. Here the CDR3 DNA reads TGTGCCAGCAGCAAAGTAGTGGACAGGGAGGGAGAAGAGACCCAGTACTTC. The chain combines TRBV21-1 with TRBJ2-5; the table's D call of TRBD1 was not tested on the DNA. TRBV21-1 is a pseudogene. The CDR3 has 17 amino acids.

V gene TRBV10-3 combines with J gene TRBJ2-2; D remains unclear. The CDR3 length is 15 residues. Trimming removed 4 bases at V and 2 bases at J, with 11 bases between. Germline assignment: CDR1 ENHRY and CDR2 SYGVKD. CDR3: CAISGPGPNTGELFF. Written as DNA, the CDR3 is TGTGCCATCAGTGGTCCCGGACCTAACACCGGGGAGCTGTTTTTT.

The rearrangement joins TRBV28 to TRBJ2-7; 10 bases fit TRBD2. The V gene's germline CDR1 is MDHEN and CDR2 SYDVKM. This CDR3 is 15 amino acids long. J was trimmed by 3 bases and V by 9 bases; bases with no gene match: 11. Written as DNA, the CDR3 is TGTGCCAGTCCCCCCTCCGGGACTAGCGACTACGAGCAGTACTTC. Its translation: CASPPSGTSDYEQYF.

This clone was picked up a small number of times. This rearrangement joins TRBV5-1 to TRBJ2-1; tentative D call: TRBD2 (6 bases). The CDR3 is 14 residues long. The germline V and J ends were trimmed by 6 bases and 4 bases, with 14 bases remaining between them. The germline V gene has CDR1 SGHRS and CDR2 YFSETQ. The CDR3 protein is CASTLGDWYNEQFF. The CDR3 DNA reads as TGCGCCAGCACCCTGGGGGACTGGTACAATGAGCAGTTCTTC.

This clone was counted only a few times. The chain employs TRBV7-9 and TRBJ1-2; perhaps TRBD1 as D (6 bases). Germline V gene sequence: CDR1 SEHNR, CDR2 FQNEAQ (reference sequence). The CDR3 is made up of 15 amino acids. V lost 4 bases, J lost 3 bases, and 15 bases lay in between. The CDR3 DNA reads as TGTGCCAGCAGCTACCAGGACGGGGGCTACTATGGCTACACCTTC. It is translated as CASSYQDGGYYGYTF.

The chain uses TRBV29-1 and TRBJ2-7, with TRBD1 identical over 7 bases. Germline V gene data show CDR1 as SQVTM and CDR2 as ANQGSEA. V lost 6 bases to trimming and J lost 2 bases; unmatched junction nucleotides: 10. CDR3 length: 14 residues. The CDR3: CSVQGTVGTYEQYF. For the CDR3, the DNA is TGCAGCGTCCAGGGGACAGTTGGTACCTACGAGCAGTACTTC.

The chain recombines TRBV28 with TRBJ2-7, with D possibly TRBD2 on 5 matching bases. V lost 4 bases and J lost 2, with 12 bases in between. Germline lookup yields CDR1 MDHEN and CDR2 SYDVKM. The CDR3 sequence is 14 residues long. The CDR3 nucleotides are TGTGCCAGCAGTTCAGGAGGTAGTCCCTACGAGCAGTACTTC. This codes for CASSSGGSPYEQYF.

Comments on this clone: Other DNA sequences within the sample encode an identical CDR3. The J gene is TRBJ2-3, the V gene TRBV30; no reliable D call. The germline gives CDR1 GTSNPN, CDR2 SVGIG (reference sequence). The CDR3 length is 11 residues. Trimming left V 0 bases short and J 6 bases short, with 4 bases between. In nucleotides, the CDR3 is TGTGCCTGGAGTGTAGGCGATACGCAGTATTTT. It encodes CAWSVGDTQYF.

This chain joins TRBV21-1 and TRBJ2-1; the tabulated D call, TRBD2, remains unverified against the DNA. TRBV21-1 is reported as a pseudogene. CDR3 length: 16 amino acids. The CDR3, as DNA: TGTGCCAGCAGCAAAGAGCGTCCCCGTCGAAGCAATGAGCAGTTCTTC. Translated, it gives CASSKERPRRSNEQFF.

The table lists this clone with many counts. J is TRBJ2-2 and V is TRBV10-3; the D is unclear. CDR1 and CDR2 from the germline V gene are ENHRY and SYGVKD. This CDR3 spans 12 amino acids. V lost 7 bases to trimming and J lost 8 bases, with 11 bases between them. This CDR3 reads CAITASWGELFF. In nucleotides, the CDR3 is TGTGCCATCACCGCTAGTTGGGGGGAGCTGTTTTTT.

This clone was counted between two and nine times. The V and J genes are TRBV28 and TRBJ2-1, with D tentatively TRBD1 (5 bases). The germline V gene has CDR1 MDHEN and CDR2 SYDVKM. CDR3 size: 13 residues. Between the trimmed V and J ends, which lost 2 bases and 10 bases, there was a span of 12 bases. The CDR3 sequence: CASSLPQGGEQFF. DNA for the CDR3: TGTGCCAGCAGTTTACCCCAGGGCGGCGAGCAGTTCTTC.

This chain connects TRBV18 to TRBJ1-1, with 8 bases that match TRBD1. Germline values: CDR1 KGHSH, CDR2 LQKENI. Germline trimming cut 6 bases from V and 8 bases from J; bases unmatched to any gene: 8. The CDR3 spans 13 residues. DNA for the CDR3: TGTGCCAGCTCCCTGACAGGGGAGGGCGAAGCTTTCTTT. This sequence encodes CASSLTGEGEAFF.

V usage is TRBV5-1 and J usage is TRBJ2-7, with 7 bases identical to TRBD1. Germline values: CDR1 SGHRS, CDR2 YFSETQ. The CDR3 has 15 residues. V trimming: 3 bases; J trimming: 0 bases; junction bases outside the gene matches: 6. The CDR3 is CASSSSTGNSYEQYF. CDR3 bases: TGCGCCAGCAGCTCGTCGACAGGGAACTCCTACGAGCAGTACTTC.

The chain combines TRBV27 with TRBJ2-5, with 8 bases that match TRBD1. The J call is in doubt because the DNA end fits TRBJ2-7 better. The length of the CDR3 is 15 residues. Looked up from germline, CDR1 is MNHEY and CDR2 is SMNVEV (reference sequence). The CDR3 region has the DNA TGTGCCAGCAGGACGGACAGGGTAAACGTCTACGAGCAGTACTTC. Translation gives CASRTDRVNVYEQYF.

The rearrangement links TRBV6-1 to TRBJ2-5, with 8 positions matching TRBD1. CDR1 and CDR2 (germline): MNHNS, SASEGT. The CDR3 sequence is 12 residues long. V dropped 8 bases and J dropped 5; count of bases not matched to a gene: 4. CDR3 sequence reads: CASSQGAETQYF. CDR3 nucleotide sequence: TGTGCCAGCTCTCAGGGGGCGGAGACCCAGTACTTC.

The chain has TRBV29-1 and TRBJ1-1; D gene unclear. CDR1 is SQVTM and CDR2 is ANQGSEA in the germline V gene. The CDR3 extends over 13 amino acids. Deletions cut 7 bases from V and 0 bases from J, with 12 bases between. The CDR3, as DNA: TGCAGCGCCGGATTGGCAATGAACACTGAAGCTTTCTTT. Its translation is CSAGLAMNTEAFF.

This chain links TRBV2 with TRBJ2-5, with 10 bases fitting TRBD2. Per germline, CDR1 SNHLY and CDR2 FYNNEI. The ends lost 7 bases at V and 7 bases at J; junction bases unmatched: 9. The CDR3 contains 14 residues. CDR3: CASKGSGGFGTQYF. The DNA for the CDR3 is TGTGCCAGCAAGGGTAGCGGGGGGTTCGGGACCCAGTACTTC.

A single count supports this clone. The chain uses TRBV7-2 and TRBJ2-5; tentative D call: TRBD2 (5 bases). V lost 2 bases, J lost 5 bases, and 18 bases lay in between. The CDR3 totals 16 residues. Germline CDR1 SGHTA, CDR2 FQGNSA. The CDR3 spells CASSLYMRAVGETQYF. The DNA of the CDR3 is TGTGCCAGCAGCTTATATATGAGGGCTGTCGGGGAGACCCAGTACTTC.

The V gene is TRBV19, the J gene TRBJ1-2, with 8 positions matching TRBD1. Germline-derived CDR1 and CDR2 are LNHDA and SQIVND (reference sequence). Trimming at V came to 6 bases and at J to 7 bases, leaving 13 bases not matched to a gene. CDR3 size: 15 residues. The CDR3 region is CASRYSPTGARGYTF. As DNA, the CDR3 is TGTGCCAGTAGGTACTCGCCGACAGGGGCCCGTGGCTACACCTTC. Drawing the rest from reference TRBV19 and TRBJ1-2, the complete variable domain is DGGITQSPKYLFRKEGQNVTLSCEQNLNHDAMYWYRQDPGQGLRLIYYSQIVNDFQKGDIAEGYSVSREKKESFPLTVTSAQKNPTAFYLCASRYSPTGARGYTFGSGTRLTVV.

The rearrangement links TRBV2 to TRBJ2-6, with 7 bases lining up with TRBD1. Unmatched junction bases numbered 4, after V lost 6 bases and J lost 2 bases. The CDR3 runs to 15 residues. Per germline, CDR1 SNHLY and CDR2 FYNNEI. CDR3 sequence: CASRPDRAGANVLTF. The CDR3, as DNA: TGTGCCAGCAGACCTGACAGGGCTGGGGCCAACGTCCTGACTTTC.

In its sample, this clone was seen once. This chain uses TRBV28 with TRBJ1-5; 7 bases are shared with TRBD1. J gave up 3 bases and V 6 bases, and 5 bases lay outside the gene matches. Germline CDR1 is MDHEN and CDR2 is SYDVKM. The CDR3 is 14 residues long. The DNA of the CDR3 is TGTGCCAGCAGCCGGGACAGCTTCAATCAGCCCCAGCATTTT. It yields the protein CASSRDSFNQPQHF.

This rearrangement joins TRBV29-1 to TRBJ1-2; no clear D. The germline CDR1 and CDR2 sequences are SQVTM and ANQGSEA. Trimming removed 4 bases at V and 0 bases at J, with 12 bases between. The CDR3 has 14 residues. CDR3 protein: CSVGSDLANYGYTF. CDR3 bases: TGCAGCGTTGGTTCAGATTTAGCTAACTATGGCTACACCTTC.

This clone came up once. This rearrangement joins TRBV7-6 to TRBJ2-3; TRBD2 agrees at 14 bases. The junction had 11 bases not matched to a gene; V was cut back by 0 bases and J by 6 bases. Germline V gives CDR1 SGHVS, CDR2 FNYEAQ. The CDR3 runs 19 residues. CDR3 residues: CASSLALPGLAGVSDTQYF. In DNA, the CDR3 is TGTGCCAGCAGCTTAGCCTTACCGGGACTAGCGGGAGTTTCCGATACGCAGTATTTT.